Listed here are 3 T cell receptor beta chains from one sample, sequenced in a study of T-cell reconstitution after alpha-beta-depleted transplantation in children. Unique molecular identifiers were used in preparing the TCRbeta library. In TCRdb, the PCR reads were re-called with MiXCR into one record per CDR3 protein. The sample consists of hundreds of thousands of distinct CDR3 sequences, over 15% of them appearing once. The input for sequencing was PBMCs from the stem cell graft donor, taken from the stem cell graft. Receptors were obtained from a human donor who donated a stem cell graft to a child with acute myeloid leukemia.

This clonotype was recorded at least ten times. The chain combines TRBV20-1 with TRBJ2-3, with 13 bases fitting TRBD2. This CDR3 is 16 amino acids long. J was trimmed by 4 bases and V by 3 bases; bases with no gene match: 7. From germline, CDR1 is DFQATT and CDR2 SNEGSKA (reference sequence). CDR3 amino acids: CSARGILAGGADTQYF. CDR3 nucleotide sequence: TGCAGTGCTAGGGGGATACTAGCGGGGGGGGCAGATACGCAGTATTTT.

V gene TRBV5-5 combines with J gene TRBJ1-5, with D perhaps TRBD1 (6 bases). CDR3 length: 15 amino acids. Germline assignment: CDR1 SGHKS and CDR2 YYEKEE (reference sequence). V lost 0 bases and J 5 bases, leaving 12 bases between the germline ends. The CDR3: CASSLEATGYQPQHF. The DNA for the CDR3 is TGTGCCAGCAGCTTGGAGGCGACAGGCTATCAGCCCCAGCATTTT.

The CDR3 sequence is CASSPAPSSYNEQFF. The CDR3 coding sequence is TGTGCCAGCAGCCCTGCCCCGAGCTCCTACAATGAGCAGTTCTTC. The chain combines TRBV7-2 with TRBJ2-1; D not certain. The CDR3 is 15 amino acids. With 5 bases removed from V and 0 bases from J, the gap between germline ends came to 11 bases. CDR1 is SGHTA and CDR2 is FQGNSA in the germline V gene.